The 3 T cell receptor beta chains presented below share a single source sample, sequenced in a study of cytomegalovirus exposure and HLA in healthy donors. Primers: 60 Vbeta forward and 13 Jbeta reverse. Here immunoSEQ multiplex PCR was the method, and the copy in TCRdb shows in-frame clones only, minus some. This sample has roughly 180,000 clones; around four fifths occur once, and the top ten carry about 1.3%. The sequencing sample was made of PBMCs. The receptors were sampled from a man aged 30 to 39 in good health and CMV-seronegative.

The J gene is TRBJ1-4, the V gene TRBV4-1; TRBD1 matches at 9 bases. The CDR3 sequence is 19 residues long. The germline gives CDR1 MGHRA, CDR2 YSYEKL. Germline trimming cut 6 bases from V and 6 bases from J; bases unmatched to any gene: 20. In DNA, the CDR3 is TGCGCCAGCAGTCCTAGTGGTGGACTGTCACAGGGGGCTGATGAAAAACTGTTTTTT. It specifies CASSPSGGLSQGADEKLFF.

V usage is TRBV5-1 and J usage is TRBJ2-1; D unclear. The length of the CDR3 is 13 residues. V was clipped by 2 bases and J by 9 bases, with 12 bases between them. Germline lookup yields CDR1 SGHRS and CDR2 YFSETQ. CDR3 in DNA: TGCGCCAGCAGCTTCGAACCAGCGACTGAGCAGTTCTTC. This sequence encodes CASSFEPATEQFF.

The CDR3 loop is CSVRTGLAGELFF. The CDR3 DNA reads TGCAGCGTTAGAACAGGGCTGGCCGGGGAGCTGTTTTTT. The rearrangement links TRBV29-1 to TRBJ2-2; a possible D gene is TRBD1 (6 bases). CDR1 and CDR2 from the germline V gene are SQVTM and ANQGSEA. This CDR3 region has 13 residues. V was pared by 5 bases and J by 6 bases, with 13 bases between.